Listed here is a single T cell receptor (beta chain). The antigen is undetermined. The CDR3 runs to 14 residues. Per germline, CDR1 LNHDA and CDR2 SQIVND (reference sequence). The V end was cut by 6 bases, the J end by 3 bases, with 12 bases between. Every bit of the isolated RNA underwent reverse transcription, so sequencing read expressed TCRB transcripts. TCRdb's copy holds only in-frame clones and misses some; the assay was immunoSEQ multiplex PCR. In the table there are about 370,000 clones, around 10% of which are singletons. The source of the sample is a study of beta chain features in type 1 diabetes. Study-level findings and limits: A greater similarity of naive, central memory and Treg TCRB repertoires was seen among patients than among healthy donors. TCRB CDR3s were moderately but significantly shorter in Type 1 diabetes patients in all four CD4+ subsets.

This chain uses TRBV19 with TRBJ1-5, with D perhaps matching TRBD1 (6 bases). The receptor was isolated from a man aged 30 to 39 with type 1 diabetes. The sample taken for sequencing was central memory CD4+ T cells from blood. CDR3 residues: CASRVQGNNQPQHF. The CDR3 nucleotides read TGTGCCAGTAGGGTACAGGGAAACAATCAGCCCCAGCATTTT.